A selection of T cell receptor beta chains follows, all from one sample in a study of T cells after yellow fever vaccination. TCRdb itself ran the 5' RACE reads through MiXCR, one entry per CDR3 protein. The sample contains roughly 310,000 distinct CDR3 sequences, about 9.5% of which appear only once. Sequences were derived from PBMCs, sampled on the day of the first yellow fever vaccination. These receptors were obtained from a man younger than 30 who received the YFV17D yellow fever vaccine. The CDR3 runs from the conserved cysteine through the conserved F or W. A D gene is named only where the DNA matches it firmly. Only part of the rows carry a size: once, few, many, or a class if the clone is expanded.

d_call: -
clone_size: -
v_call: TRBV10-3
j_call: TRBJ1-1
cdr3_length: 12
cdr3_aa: CAIMGTNTEAFF
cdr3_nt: TGTGCCATCATGGGGACGAACACTGAAGCTTTCTTT

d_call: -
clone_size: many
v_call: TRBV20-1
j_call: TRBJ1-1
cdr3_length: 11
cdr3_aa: CSAARNTEAFF
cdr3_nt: TGCAGTGCCGCACGGAACACTGAAGCTTTCTTT

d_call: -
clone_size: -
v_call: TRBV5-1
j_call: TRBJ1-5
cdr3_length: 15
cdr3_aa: CASSLFGGTNQPQHF
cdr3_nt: TGCGCCAGCAGTCTGTTCGGGGGCACCAATCAGCCCCAGCATTTT

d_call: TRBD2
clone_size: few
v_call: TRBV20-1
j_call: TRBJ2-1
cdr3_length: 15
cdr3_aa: CSARGGGTRYNEQFF
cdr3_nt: TGCAGTGCTAGAGGGGGAGGGACTAGATACAATGAGCAGTTCTTC

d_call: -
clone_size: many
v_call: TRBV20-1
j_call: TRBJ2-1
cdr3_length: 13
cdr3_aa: CSANDLSYNEQFF
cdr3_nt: TGCAGTGCCAACGACCTATCATACAATGAGCAGTTCTTC

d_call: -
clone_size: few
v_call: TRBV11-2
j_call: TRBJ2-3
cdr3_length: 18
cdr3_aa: CASSPTRDFLAFADTQYF
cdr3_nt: TGTGCCAGCAGCCCTACCCGGGACTTCTTAGCCTTCGCAGATACGCAGTATTTT

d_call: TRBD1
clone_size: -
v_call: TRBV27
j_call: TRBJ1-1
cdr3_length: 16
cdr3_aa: CASSFFPDRGKTEAFF
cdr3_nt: TGTGCCAGCAGTTTTTTCCCTGACAGGGGGAAGACTGAAGCTTTCTTT

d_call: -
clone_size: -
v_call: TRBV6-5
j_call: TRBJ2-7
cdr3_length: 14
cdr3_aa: CASSYVPNPYEQYF
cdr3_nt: TGTGCCAGCAGTTATGTGCCCAACCCCTACGAGCAGTACTTC

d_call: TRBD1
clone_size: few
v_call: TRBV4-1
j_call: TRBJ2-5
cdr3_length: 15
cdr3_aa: CASSQGQGQGETQYF
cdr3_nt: TGCGCCAGCAGCCAAGGACAGGGGCAGGGAGAGACCCAGTACTTC

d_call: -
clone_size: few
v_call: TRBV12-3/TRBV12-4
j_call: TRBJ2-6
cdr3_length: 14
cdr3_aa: CAGQQASGANVLTF
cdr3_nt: TGTGCCGGTCAACAAGCATCTGGGGCCAACGTCCTGACTTTC

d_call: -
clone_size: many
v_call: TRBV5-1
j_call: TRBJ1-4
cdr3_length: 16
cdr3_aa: CASSPQDAPYNEKLFF
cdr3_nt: TGCGCCAGCAGCCCGCAAGATGCTCCCTATAATGAAAAACTGTTTTTT

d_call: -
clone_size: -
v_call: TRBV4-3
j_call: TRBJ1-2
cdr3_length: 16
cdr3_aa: CASSQDLSGQGYGYTF
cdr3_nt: TGCGCCAGCAGCCAAGATCTATCGGGGCAGGGCTATGGCTACACCTTC

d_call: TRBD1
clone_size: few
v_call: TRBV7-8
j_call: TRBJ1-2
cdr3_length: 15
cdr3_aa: CASSPRRGRNYGYTF
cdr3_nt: TGTGCCAGCAGCCCAAGAAGGGGGCGAAACTATGGCTACACCTTC

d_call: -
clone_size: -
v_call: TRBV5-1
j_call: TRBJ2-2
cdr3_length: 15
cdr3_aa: CASSLPSRGPGELFF
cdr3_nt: TGCGCCAGCAGCTTGCCGAGCAGGGGCCCCGGGGAGCTGTTTTTT

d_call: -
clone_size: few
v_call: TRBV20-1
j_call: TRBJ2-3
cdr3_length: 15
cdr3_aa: CSARNWAAHEDTQYF
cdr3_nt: TGCAGTGCTAGGAATTGGGCTGCTCATGAAGATACGCAGTATTTT

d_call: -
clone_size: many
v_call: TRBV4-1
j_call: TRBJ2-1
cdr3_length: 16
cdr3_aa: CASSPPRASPDNEQFF
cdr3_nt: TGCGCCAGCAGCCCCCCGCGGGCGAGCCCGGATAATGAGCAGTTCTTC

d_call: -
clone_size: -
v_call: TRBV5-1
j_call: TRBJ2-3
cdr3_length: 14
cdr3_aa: CASSLGERADTQYF
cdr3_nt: TGCGCCAGCAGCTTGGGTGAGAGGGCAGATACGCAGTATTTT

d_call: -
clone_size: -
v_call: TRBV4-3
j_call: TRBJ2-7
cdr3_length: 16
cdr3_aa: CASSQDHGRAWGEQYF
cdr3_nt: TGCGCCAGCAGCCAAGATCATGGCAGGGCCTGGGGAGAGCAGTACTTC

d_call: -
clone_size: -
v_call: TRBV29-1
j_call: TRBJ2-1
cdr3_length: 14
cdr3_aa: CSVDPGVSYNEQFF
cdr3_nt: TGCAGCGTTGATCCAGGAGTTTCCTACAATGAGCAGTTCTTC

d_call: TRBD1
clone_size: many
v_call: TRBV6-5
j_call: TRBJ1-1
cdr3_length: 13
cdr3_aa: CASSSDRGTEAFF
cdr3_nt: TGTGCCAGCAGTTCCGACAGGGGAACTGAAGCTTTCTTT

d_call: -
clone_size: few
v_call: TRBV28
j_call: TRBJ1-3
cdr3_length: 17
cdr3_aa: CATHPPQGFPSGNTIYF
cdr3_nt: TGTGCCACCCATCCTCCGCAGGGGTTTCCCTCTGGAAACACCATATATTTT

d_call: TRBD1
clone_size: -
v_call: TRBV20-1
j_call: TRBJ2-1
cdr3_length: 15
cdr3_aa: CSAIGTGSSYNEQFF
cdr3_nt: TGCAGTGCAATCGGGACAGGGAGCTCCTACAATGAGCAGTTCTTC

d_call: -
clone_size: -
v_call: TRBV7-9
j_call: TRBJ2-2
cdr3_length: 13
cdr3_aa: CASSLRTDGELFF
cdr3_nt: TGTGCCAGCAGCCTTCGGACAGACGGGGAGCTGTTTTTT

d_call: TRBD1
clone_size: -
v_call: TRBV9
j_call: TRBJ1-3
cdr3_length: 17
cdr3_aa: CASSARPGQGLSNTIYF
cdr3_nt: TGTGCCAGCAGCGCCCGACCGGGACAGGGTTTATCCAACACCATATATTTT

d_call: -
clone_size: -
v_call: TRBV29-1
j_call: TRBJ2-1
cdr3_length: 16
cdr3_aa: CSVNLPVGAGLYEQFF
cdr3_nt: TGCAGCGTGAATTTACCAGTCGGGGCGGGTCTGTATGAGCAGTTCTTC

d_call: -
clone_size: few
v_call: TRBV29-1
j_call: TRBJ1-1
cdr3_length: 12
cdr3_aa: CSVGALEAEAFF
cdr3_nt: TGCAGCGTTGGGGCCTTGGAAGCCGAAGCTTTCTTT

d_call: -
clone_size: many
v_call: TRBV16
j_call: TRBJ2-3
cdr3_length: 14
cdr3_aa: CASSQSGGPDTQYF
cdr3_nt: TGTGCCAGCAGCCAATCTGGTGGCCCAGATACGCAGTATTTT